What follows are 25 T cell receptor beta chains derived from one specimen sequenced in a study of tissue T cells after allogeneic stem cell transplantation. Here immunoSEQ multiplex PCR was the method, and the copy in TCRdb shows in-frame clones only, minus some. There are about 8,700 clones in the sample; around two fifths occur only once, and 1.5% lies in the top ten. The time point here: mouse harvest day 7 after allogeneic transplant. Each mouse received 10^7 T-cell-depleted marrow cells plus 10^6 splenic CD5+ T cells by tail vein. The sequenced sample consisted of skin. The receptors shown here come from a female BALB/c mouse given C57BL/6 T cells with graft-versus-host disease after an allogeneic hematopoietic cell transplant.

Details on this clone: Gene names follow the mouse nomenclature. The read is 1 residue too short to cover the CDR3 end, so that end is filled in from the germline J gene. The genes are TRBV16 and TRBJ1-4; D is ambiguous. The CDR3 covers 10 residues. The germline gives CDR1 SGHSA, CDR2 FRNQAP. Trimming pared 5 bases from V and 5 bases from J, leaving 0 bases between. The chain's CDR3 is CASSNERLFF. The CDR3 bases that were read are TGTGCAAGCAGCAACGAAAGATTATTT. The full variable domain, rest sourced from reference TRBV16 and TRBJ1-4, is NAGVIQTPRHKVTGKGQEATLWCEPISGHSAVFWYRQTIVQGLEFLTYFRNQAPIDDSGMPKERFSAQMPNQSHSTLKIQSTQPQDSAVYLCASSNERLFFGHGTKLSVL.

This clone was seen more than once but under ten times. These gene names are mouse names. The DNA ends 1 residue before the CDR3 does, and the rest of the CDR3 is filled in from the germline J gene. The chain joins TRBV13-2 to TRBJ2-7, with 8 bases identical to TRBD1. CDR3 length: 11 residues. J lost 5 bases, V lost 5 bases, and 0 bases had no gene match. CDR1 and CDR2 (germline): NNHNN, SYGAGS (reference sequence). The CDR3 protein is CASGDRDEQYF. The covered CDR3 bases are TGTGCCAGCGGGGACAGGGATGAACAGTAC.

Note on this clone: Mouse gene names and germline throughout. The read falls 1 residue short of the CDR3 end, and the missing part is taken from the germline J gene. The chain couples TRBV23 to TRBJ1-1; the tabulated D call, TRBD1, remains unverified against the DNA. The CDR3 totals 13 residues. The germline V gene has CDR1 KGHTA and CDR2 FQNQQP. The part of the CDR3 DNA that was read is TGCTCCAGCAGTCGACAGGGAGGCACAGAAGTCTTC. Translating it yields CSSSRQGGTEVF. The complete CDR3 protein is CSSSRQGGTEVFF.

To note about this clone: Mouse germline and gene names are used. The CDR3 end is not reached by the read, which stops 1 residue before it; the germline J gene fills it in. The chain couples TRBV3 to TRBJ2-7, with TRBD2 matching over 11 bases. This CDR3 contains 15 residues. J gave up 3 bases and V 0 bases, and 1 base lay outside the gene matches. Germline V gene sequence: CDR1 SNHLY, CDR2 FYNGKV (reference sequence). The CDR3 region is CASSLAGLGVYEQYF. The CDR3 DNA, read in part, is TGTGCCAGCAGCTTAGCGGGACTGGGGGTCTATGAACAGTAC.

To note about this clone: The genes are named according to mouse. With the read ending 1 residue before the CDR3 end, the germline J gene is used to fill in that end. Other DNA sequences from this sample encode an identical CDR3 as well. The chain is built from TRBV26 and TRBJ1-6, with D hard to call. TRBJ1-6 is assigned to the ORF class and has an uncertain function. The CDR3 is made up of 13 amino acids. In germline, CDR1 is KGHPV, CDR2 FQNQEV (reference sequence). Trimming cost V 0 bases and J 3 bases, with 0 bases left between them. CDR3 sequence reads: CASSLSYNSPLYF. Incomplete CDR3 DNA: TGTGCCAGCAGTCTGTCCTATAATTCGCCCCTCTAC.

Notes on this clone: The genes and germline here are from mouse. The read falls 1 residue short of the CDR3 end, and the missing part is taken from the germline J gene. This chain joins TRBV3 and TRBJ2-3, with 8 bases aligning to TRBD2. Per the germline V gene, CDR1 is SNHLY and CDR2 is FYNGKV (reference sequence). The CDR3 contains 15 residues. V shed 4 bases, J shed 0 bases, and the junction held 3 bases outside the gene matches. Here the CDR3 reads CASSSRLGSAETLYF. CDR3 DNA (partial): TGTGCCAGCAGCTCTCGACTGGGGAGTGCAGAAACGCTGTAT.

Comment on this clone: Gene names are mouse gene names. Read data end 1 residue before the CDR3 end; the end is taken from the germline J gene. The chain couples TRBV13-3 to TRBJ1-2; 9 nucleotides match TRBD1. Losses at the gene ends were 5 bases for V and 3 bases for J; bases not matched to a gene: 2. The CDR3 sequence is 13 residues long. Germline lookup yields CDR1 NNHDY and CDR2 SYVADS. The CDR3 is CASSNRGHSDYTF. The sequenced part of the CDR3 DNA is TGTGCCAGCAGCAACAGGGGGCACTCCGACTACACC.

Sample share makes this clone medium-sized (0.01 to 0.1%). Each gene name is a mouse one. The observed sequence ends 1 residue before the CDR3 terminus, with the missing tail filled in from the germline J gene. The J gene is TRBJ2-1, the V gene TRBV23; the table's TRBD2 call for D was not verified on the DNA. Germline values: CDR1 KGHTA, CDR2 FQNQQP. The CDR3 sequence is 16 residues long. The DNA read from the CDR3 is TGCTCCAGCAGTCAATCCGCCTGGGGGGGCTATGCTGAGCAGTTC. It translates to CSSSQSAWGGYAEQF. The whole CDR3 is CSSSQSAWGGYAEQFF.

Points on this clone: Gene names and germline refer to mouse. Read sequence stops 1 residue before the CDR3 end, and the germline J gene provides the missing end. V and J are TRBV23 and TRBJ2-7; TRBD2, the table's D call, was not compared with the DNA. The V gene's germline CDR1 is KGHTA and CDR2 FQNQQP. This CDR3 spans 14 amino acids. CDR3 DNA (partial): TGCTCCAGCAGTCGGGGACTGGGGGAATATGAACAGTAC. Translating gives CSSSRGLGEYEQY. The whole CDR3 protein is CSSSRGLGEYEQYF.

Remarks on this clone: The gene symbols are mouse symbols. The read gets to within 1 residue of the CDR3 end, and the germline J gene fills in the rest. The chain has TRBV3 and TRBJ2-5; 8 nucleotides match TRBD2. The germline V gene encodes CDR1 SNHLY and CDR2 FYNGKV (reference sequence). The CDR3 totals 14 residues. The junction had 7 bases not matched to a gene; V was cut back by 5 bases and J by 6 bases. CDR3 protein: CASSPLGGADTQYF. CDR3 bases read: TGTGCCAGCAGCCCCCTGGGGGGAGCGGACACCCAGTAC.

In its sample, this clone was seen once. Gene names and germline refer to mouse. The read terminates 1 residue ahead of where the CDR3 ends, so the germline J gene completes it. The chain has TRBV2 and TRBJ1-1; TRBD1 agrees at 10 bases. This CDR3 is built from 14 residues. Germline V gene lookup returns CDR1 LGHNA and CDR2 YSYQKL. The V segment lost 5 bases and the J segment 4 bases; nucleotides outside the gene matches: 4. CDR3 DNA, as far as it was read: TGTGCCAGCAGCTCCCGGGACAGGGGCACAGAAGTCTTC. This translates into CASSSRDRGTEVF. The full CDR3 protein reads CASSSRDRGTEVFF. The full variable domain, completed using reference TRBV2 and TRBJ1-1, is DPKIIQKPKYLVAVTGSEKILICEQYLGHNAMYWYRQSAKKPLEFMFSYSYQKLMDNQTASSRFQPQSSKKNHLDLQITALKPDDSATYFCASSSRDRGTEVFFGKGTRLTVV.

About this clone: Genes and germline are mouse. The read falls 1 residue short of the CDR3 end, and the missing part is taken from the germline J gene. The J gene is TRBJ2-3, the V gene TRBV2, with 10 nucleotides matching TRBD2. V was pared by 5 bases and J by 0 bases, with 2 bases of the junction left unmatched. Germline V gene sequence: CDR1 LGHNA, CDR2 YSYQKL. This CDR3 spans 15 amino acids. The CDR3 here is CASSNWGGSAETLYF. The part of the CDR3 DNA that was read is TGTGCCAGCAGCAACTGGGGGGGTAGTGCAGAAACGCTGTAT.

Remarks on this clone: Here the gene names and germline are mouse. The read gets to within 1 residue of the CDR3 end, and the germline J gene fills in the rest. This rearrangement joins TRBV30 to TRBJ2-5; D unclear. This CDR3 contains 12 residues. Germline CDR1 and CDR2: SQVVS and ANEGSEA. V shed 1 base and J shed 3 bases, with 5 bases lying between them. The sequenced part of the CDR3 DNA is TGTAGTTCTAGAGTTCAACAAGACACCCAGTAC. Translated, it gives CSSRVQQDTQY. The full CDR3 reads CSSRVQQDTQYF.

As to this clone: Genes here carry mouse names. CDR3 DNA, as far as it was read: TGTGCCAGCAGTCCCCGGGGGGCCAACCAAGACACCCAGTAC. Translated, it gives CASSPRGANQDTQY. The whole CDR3 protein is CASSPRGANQDTQYF. The J gene is TRBJ2-5, the V gene TRBV26; TRBD2 might be the D (7 bases). Sequencing ends 1 residue short of the CDR3 end; the germline J gene provides the rest. Germline V gene lookup returns CDR1 KGHPV and CDR2 FQNQEV (reference sequence). Trimming stripped 4 bases from V and 0 bases from J, with 11 bases between. CDR3 length: 15 amino acids.

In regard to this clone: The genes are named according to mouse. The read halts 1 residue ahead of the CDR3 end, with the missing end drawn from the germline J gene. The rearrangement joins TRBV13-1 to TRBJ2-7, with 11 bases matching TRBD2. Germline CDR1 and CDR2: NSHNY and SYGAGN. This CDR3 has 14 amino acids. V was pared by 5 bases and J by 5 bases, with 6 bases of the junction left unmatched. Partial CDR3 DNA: TGTGCCAGCAGGGACACTGGGGGGGCGCATGAACAGTAC. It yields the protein CASRDTGGAHEQY. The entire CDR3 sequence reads CASRDTGGAHEQYF.

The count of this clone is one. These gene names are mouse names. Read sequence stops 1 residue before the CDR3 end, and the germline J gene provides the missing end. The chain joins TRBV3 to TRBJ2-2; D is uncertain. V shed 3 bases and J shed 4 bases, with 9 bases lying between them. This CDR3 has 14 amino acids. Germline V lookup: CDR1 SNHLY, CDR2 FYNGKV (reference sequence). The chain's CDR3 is CASSFQVGTGQLYF. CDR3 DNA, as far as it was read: TGTGCCAGCAGCTTTCAGGTTGGCACCGGGCAGCTCTAC.

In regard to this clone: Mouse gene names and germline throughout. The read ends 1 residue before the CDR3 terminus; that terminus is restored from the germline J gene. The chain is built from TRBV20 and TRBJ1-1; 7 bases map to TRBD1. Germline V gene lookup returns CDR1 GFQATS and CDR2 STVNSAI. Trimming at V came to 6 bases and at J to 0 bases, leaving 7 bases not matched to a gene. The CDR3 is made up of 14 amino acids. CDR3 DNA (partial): TGTGGTGCCGGAAGACAGGGTTCAAACACAGAAGTCTTC. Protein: CGAGRQGSNTEVF. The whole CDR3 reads CGAGRQGSNTEVFF.

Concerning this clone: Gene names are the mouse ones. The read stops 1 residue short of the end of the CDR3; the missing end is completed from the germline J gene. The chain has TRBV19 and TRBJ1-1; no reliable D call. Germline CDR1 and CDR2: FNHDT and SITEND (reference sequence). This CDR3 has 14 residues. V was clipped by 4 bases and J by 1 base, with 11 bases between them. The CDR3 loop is CASSLSGRNTEVFF. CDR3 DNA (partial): TGTGCCAGCAGTCTCTCGGGGAGAAACACAGAAGTCTTC.

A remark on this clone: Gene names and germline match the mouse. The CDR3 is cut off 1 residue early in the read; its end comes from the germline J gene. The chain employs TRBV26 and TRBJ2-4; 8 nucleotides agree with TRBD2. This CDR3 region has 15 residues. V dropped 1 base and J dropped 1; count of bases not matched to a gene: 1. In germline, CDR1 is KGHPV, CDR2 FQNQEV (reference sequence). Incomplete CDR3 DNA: TGTGCCAGCAGTCTGTGGGGGGGCGGTCAAAACACCTTGTAC. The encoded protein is CASSLWGGGQNTLY. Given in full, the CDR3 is CASSLWGGGQNTLYF. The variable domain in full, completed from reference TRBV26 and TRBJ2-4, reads NSKVIQTPRYLVKGQGQKAKMRCIPEKGHPVVFWYQQNKNNEFKFLINFQNQEVLQQIDMTEKRFSAECPSNSPCSLEIQSSEAGDSALYLCASSLWGGGQNTLYFGAGTRLSVL.

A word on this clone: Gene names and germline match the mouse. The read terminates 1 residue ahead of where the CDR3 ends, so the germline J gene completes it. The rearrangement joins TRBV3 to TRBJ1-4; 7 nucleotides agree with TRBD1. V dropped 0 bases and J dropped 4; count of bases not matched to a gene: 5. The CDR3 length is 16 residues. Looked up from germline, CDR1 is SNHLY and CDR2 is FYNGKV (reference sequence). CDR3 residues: CASSLAPGQYNERLFF. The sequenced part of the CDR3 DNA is TGTGCCAGCAGCTTAGCCCCGGGACAGTACAACGAAAGATTATTT.

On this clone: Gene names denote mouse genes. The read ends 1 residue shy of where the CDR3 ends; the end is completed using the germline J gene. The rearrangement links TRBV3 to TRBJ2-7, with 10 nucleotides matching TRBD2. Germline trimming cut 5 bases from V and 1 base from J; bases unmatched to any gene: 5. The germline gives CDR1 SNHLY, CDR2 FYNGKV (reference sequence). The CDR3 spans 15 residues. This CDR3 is CASSLRTGGSYEQYF. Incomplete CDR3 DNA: TGTGCCAGCAGCCTCCGGACTGGGGGTTCCTATGAACAGTAC.

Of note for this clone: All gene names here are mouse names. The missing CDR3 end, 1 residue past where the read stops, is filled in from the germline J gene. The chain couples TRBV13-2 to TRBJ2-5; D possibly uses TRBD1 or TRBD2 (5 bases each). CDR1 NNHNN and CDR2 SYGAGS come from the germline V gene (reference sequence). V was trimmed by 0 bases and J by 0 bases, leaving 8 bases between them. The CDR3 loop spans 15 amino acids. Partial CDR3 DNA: TGTGCCAGCGGTGATGCGGGGGTTAACCAAGACACCCAGTAC. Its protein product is CASGDAGVNQDTQY. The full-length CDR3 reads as CASGDAGVNQDTQYF.

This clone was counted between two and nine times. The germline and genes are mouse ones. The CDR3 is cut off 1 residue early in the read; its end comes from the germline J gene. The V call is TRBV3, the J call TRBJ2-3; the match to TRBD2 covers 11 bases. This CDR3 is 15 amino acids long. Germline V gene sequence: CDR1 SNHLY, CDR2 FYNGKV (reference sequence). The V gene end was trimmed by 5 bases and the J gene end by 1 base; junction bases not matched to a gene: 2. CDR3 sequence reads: CASSKGLGGAETLYF. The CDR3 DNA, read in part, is TGTGCCAGCAGCAAGGGACTGGGGGGTGCAGAAACGCTGTAT.

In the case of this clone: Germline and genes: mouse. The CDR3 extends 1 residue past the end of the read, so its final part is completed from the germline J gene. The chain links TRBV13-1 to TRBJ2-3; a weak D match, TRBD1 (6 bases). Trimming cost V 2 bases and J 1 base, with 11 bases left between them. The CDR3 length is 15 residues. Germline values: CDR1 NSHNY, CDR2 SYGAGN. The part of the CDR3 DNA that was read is TGTGCCAGCAGTGACTGGGAGGGGGGTGCAGAAACGCTGTAT. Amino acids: CASSDWEGGAETLY. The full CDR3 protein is CASSDWEGGAETLYF.

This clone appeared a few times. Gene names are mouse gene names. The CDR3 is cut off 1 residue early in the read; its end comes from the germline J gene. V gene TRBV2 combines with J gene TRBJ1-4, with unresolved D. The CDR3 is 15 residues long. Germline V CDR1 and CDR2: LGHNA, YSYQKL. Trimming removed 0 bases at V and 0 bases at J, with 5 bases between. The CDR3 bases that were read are TGTGCCAGCAGCCAAGATACAATTTCCAACGAAAGATTATTT. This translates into CASSQDTISNERLF. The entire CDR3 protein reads CASSQDTISNERLFF.